A single sample is the source of the 8 T cell receptor beta chains below, sequenced in a study of blood T cell repertoires in COVID-19. Assay used: immunoSEQ multiplex PCR; TCRdb lists only in-frame clones, some missing. Among under 300,000 clones listed, around 81% were seen once. The source material was peripheral blood. These receptors came from a young man who had recovered from COVID-19.

This clone occurred a few times. The sample has other DNA sequences that encode this CDR3 too. The chain carries TRBV2 and TRBJ1-2; D not certain. The CDR3 runs 13 residues. Between the trimmed V and J ends, which lost 1 base and 1 base, there was a span of 4 bases. Germline CDR1 and CDR2: SNHLY and FYNNEI. CDR3 loop: CASSEGLNYGYTF. DNA of the CDR3: TGTGCCAGCAGTGAAGGTCTTAACTATGGCTACACCTTC. Drawing the rest from reference TRBV2 and TRBJ1-2, the complete variable domain is EPEVTQTPSHQVTQMGQEVILRCVPISNHLYFYWYRQILGQKVEFLVSFYNNEISEKSEIFDDQFSVERPDGSNFTLKIRSTKLEDSAMYFCASSEGLNYGYTFGSGTRLTVV.

This chain connects TRBV3-1 (or the pseudogene TRBV3-2) to TRBJ1-6; D is unclear. This CDR3 spans 13 amino acids. Trimming pared 0 bases from V and 10 bases from J, leaving 7 bases between. Per germline, CDR1 LGHDT and CDR2 YNNKEL (reference sequence). The CDR3 region is CASSQDWRSPLHF. CDR3 sequence (DNA): TGTGCCAGCAGCCAAGATTGGAGATCACCCCTCCACTTT.

This clone has more than one count but fewer than ten. This chain connects TRBV6-5 to TRBJ1-5; tentatively, D is TRBD1 (5 bases). V was trimmed by 6 bases and J by 5 bases, leaving 11 bases between them. The CDR3 spans 13 residues. Looked up from germline, CDR1 is MNHEY and CDR2 is SVGAGI. The CDR3 nucleotides are TGTGCCAGCAGCGGGGACTGGGATCAGCCCCAGCATTTT. Its translation: CASSGDWDQPQHF.

V is TRBV2 and J is TRBJ2-7, with D hard to call. V shed 3 bases and J shed 1 base, with 4 bases lying between them. There are 12 residues in the CDR3. Germline V gene data show CDR1 as SNHLY and CDR2 as FYNNEI. The CDR3 loop is CASSDSSYEQYV. The DNA of the CDR3 is TGTGCCAGCAGTGACAGTTCCTACGAGCAGTACGTC.

The V gene is TRBV6-2 or TRBV6-3, the J gene TRBJ2-2, with 7 bases identical to TRBD2. There are 14 residues in the CDR3. Germline V lookup: CDR1 MNHEY, CDR2 SVGEGT. Unmatched junction bases numbered 7, after V lost 2 bases and J lost 10 bases. The CDR3 coding sequence is TGTGCCAGCAGTTACGAAGCGGGGTACCCGGAGCTGTTTTTT. Its translation is CASSYEAGYPELFF.

The chain uses TRBV15 and TRBJ2-7, with TRBD1 matching over 9 bases. This CDR3 comprises 15 residues. Germline V gives CDR1 LNHNV, CDR2 YYDKDF (reference sequence). V dropped 3 bases and J dropped 4; count of bases not matched to a gene: 7. The CDR3 reads CATSSGTGYMYEQYV. For the CDR3, the DNA is TGTGCCACCAGCAGCGGGACAGGGTATATGTACGAGCAGTACGTC.

The V and J genes are TRBV2 and TRBJ1-6; D is perhaps TRBD1 (6 bases). From germline, CDR1 is SNHLY and CDR2 FYNNEI. V lost 1 base, J lost 0 bases, and 13 bases lay in between. The CDR3 runs to 18 residues. This CDR3 reads CASSEGQVQGSYNSPLHF. DNA for the CDR3: TGTGCCAGCAGTGAAGGACAGGTCCAGGGCTCCTATAATTCACCCCTCCACTTT.

This clone was counted a single time. V is TRBV6-5 and J is TRBJ2-3; TRBD2 is a possible D gene (6 bases). The V end was cut by 5 bases, the J end by 0 bases, with 12 bases between. Germline V CDR1 and CDR2: MNHEY, SVGAGI. The length of the CDR3 is 15 residues. This CDR3 is CASSPRGTSTDTQYF. The CDR3 DNA sequence: TGTGCCAGCAGTCCCCGGGGGACTAGCACAGATACGCAGTATTTT.